A single sample is the source of the 27 T cell receptor beta chains below, sequenced in a study of shared clonotypes between healthy human individuals. TCRdb's table, derived via immunoSEQ multiplex PCR, lists solely in-frame clones and lacks some. The table lists about 980,000 clones, more than 75% of them singletons. Source material: memory CD4+ T cells sorted from blood. Subset denoted: CD45RA-negative fraction. The receptors were gathered from a man aged 18 to 29 in good health.

This clone has just a few counts. CDR3 amino acids: CASSIGRTVNQPQHF. The DNA of the CDR3 is TGTGCCAGTAGTATAGGTCGGACAGTTAATCAGCCCCAGCATTTT. This chain uses TRBV19 with TRBJ1-5; possibly TRBD1 for D (6 bases). Trimming shortened V by 1 base and J by 4 bases, and 11 bases separated the two germline ends. Germline V gene data show CDR1 as LNHDA and CDR2 as SQIVND (reference sequence). The CDR3 is 15 residues long.

J is TRBJ1-2 and V is TRBV10-1; no reliable D call. The length of the CDR3 is 13 residues. CDR1 and CDR2 from the germline V gene are WNHNN and SYGVQD (reference sequence). Trimming cost V 2 bases and J 5 bases, with 9 bases left between them. CDR3 in amino acids: CASSETEEYGYTF. CDR3 nucleotide sequence: TGCGCCAGCAGTGAGACAGAGGAGTATGGCTACACCTTC.

The rearrangement joins TRBV21-1 to TRBJ1-6. TRBV21-1 constitutes a pseudogene. The CDR3 consists of 17 residues. For the CDR3, the DNA is TGTGCCAGCAGCAAACGTAGGCAGAGCTCCTATAATTCACCCCTCCACTTT. This translates into CASSKRRQSSYNSPLHF.

This chain joins TRBV6-1 and TRBJ1-2; D is unclear. CDR1 is MNHNS and CDR2 is SASEGT in the germline V gene. This CDR3 is built from 14 residues. The V end was cut by 1 base, the J end by 2 bases, with 8 bases between. The CDR3 protein is CASSEGPGNYGYTF. CDR3 DNA sequence: TGTGCCAGCAGTGAAGGCCCAGGAAACTATGGCTACACCTTC.

The V and J genes are TRBV29-1 and TRBJ2-1, with TRBD1 matching over 8 bases. Germline CDR1 and CDR2: SQVTM and ANQGSEA. Unmatched junction bases numbered 6, after V lost 7 bases and J lost 4 bases. This CDR3 is 13 amino acids long. The CDR3 bases are TGCAGCGACCAGGGGGCGAGTTACAATGAGCAGTTCTTC. Translation gives CSDQGASYNEQFF.

This sequence joins TRBV2 and TRBJ2-1; 7 bases are a match to TRBD1. The CDR3 contains 13 residues. With V trimmed by 6 bases and J by 6 bases, 5 bases remained unmatched. The germline gives CDR1 SNHLY, CDR2 FYNNEI. CDR3 in amino acids: CASSIGQANEQFF. The CDR3 region has the DNA TGTGCCAGCAGCATCGGACAGGCCAATGAGCAGTTCTTC.

J is TRBJ2-7 and V is TRBV6-5, with D hard to call. Germline V gene sequence: CDR1 MNHEY, CDR2 SVGAGI. V shed 10 bases and J shed 3 bases, with 10 bases lying between them. This CDR3 contains 11 residues. As DNA, the CDR3 is TGTGCCACTGAGTGGTTCTACGAGCAGTACTTC. Translated, it gives CATEWFYEQYF.

V is TRBV6-1 and J is TRBJ2-5; D ambiguous. Germline lookup yields CDR1 MNHNS and CDR2 SASEGT. V was trimmed by 2 bases and J by 8 bases, leaving 6 bases between them. The length of the CDR3 is 11 residues. CDR3 residues: CASSELGTQYF. CDR3 DNA sequence: TGTGCCAGCAGTGAATTGGGAACCCAGTACTTC.

V is TRBV7-2 and J is TRBJ1-5; perhaps TRBD1 as D (5 bases). The CDR3 is made up of 16 amino acids. Germline CDR1 and CDR2: SGHTA and FQGNSA. Trimming pared 5 bases from V and 3 bases from J, leaving 17 bases between. For the CDR3, the DNA is TGTGCCAGCAGCCCCACGGACAAAGGAGACAATCAGCCCCAGCATTTT. Residues: CASSPTDKGDNQPQHF.

The genes are TRBV7-9 and TRBJ1-1, with no clear D. The CDR3 is 14 amino acids. Germline values: CDR1 SEHNR, CDR2 FQNEAQ (reference sequence). The V gene lost 3 bases and the J gene lost 2 bases, with 10 bases spanning the gap. In DNA form, the CDR3 reads TGTGCCAGCAGCTTTGGACGGCTTAACACTGAAGCTTTCTTT. Protein sequence: CASSFGRLNTEAFF.

The rearrangement uses TRBV18 and TRBJ1-1; 8 bases align to TRBD1. The CDR3 has 14 residues. The trim removed 4 bases at V and 4 bases at J, leaving 5 bases unmatched. Germline V gene lookup returns CDR1 KGHSH and CDR2 LQKENI. The CDR3 loop reads CASSHDRGRTEAFF. The CDR3 DNA reads as TGTGCCAGCTCACATGACAGGGGTCGCACTGAAGCTTTCTTT.

CDR3 sequence (DNA): TGTGCCAGCTCACCACCGGGACAGGGGCCCTTTAATTCACCCCTCCACTTT. It translates to CASSPPGQGPFNSPLHF. The chain has TRBV18 and TRBJ1-6, with 10 bases matching TRBD1. The junction had 5 bases not matched to a gene; V was cut back by 0 bases and J by 6 bases. This CDR3 spans 17 amino acids. The germline V gene has CDR1 KGHSH and CDR2 LQKENI.

CDR3 loop: CARSRGNSAGELFF. The CDR3 nucleotides are TGTGCCCGATCCCGGGGGAACTCTGCCGGGGAGCTGTTTTTT. The V gene is TRBV30, the J gene TRBJ2-2; D may be TRBD2 (6 bases). Trimming removed 8 bases from V and 6 bases from J, with 19 bases in between. Germline CDR1 and CDR2: GTSNPN and SVGIG (reference sequence). This CDR3 spans 14 amino acids.

The chain recombines TRBV10-3 with TRBJ2-2; the match to TRBD1 covers 9 bases. The trim removed 4 bases at V and 4 bases at J, leaving 4 bases unmatched. The germline V gene encodes CDR1 ENHRY and CDR2 SYGVKD. The CDR3 is 15 amino acids. CDR3 in DNA: TGTGCCATCAGTGTGGACAGGGGTGCCACCGGGGAGCTGTTTTTT. Encoded protein: CAISVDRGATGELFF.

This chain links TRBV11-2 with TRBJ2-2; no clear D gene. This CDR3 contains 14 residues. CDR1 and CDR2 from the germline V gene are SGHAT and FQNNGV. The V end was cut by 3 bases, the J end by 0 bases, with 5 bases between. This CDR3 reads CASSLPSNTGELFF. The CDR3 DNA sequence: TGTGCCAGCAGCTTGCCATCGAACACCGGGGAGCTGTTTTTT.

This clone has just one count. CDR3 DNA: TGCGCCAGCAGCCAAGATCATACTAGCTACACAGATACGCAGTATTTT. Translating it yields CASSQDHTSYTDTQYF. This chain joins TRBV4-3 and TRBJ2-3; TRBD2 might be the D (6 bases). Trimming cost V 0 bases and J 2 bases, with 12 bases left between them. This CDR3 contains 16 residues. Looked up from germline, CDR1 is LGHNA and CDR2 is YSLEER.

The rearrangement joins TRBV7-8 to TRBJ1-5; 8 bases fit TRBD1. CDR3 length equals 15 residues. J was trimmed by 7 bases and V by 5 bases; bases with no gene match: 10. Germline V lookup: CDR1 SGHVS, CDR2 FQNEAQ. This CDR3 reads CASSQDRAAGQPQHF. The CDR3 DNA follows: TGTGCCAGCAGCCAGGACAGGGCAGCGGGACAGCCCCAGCATTTT.

The chain uses TRBV5-8 and TRBJ2-3; perhaps TRBD1 as D (6 bases). This CDR3 is 16 amino acids long. CDR1 is SGHTS, CDR2 YDEGEE, per germline. V lost 1 base and J lost 2, with 14 bases in between. This CDR3 reads CASSLTGTATTDTQYF. CDR3 coding DNA: TGTGCCAGCAGCTTGACAGGGACCGCCACCACAGATACGCAGTATTTT.

The chain couples TRBV28 to TRBJ1-2; 8 nucleotides match TRBD1. Germline V CDR1 and CDR2: MDHEN, SYDVKM. V trimming: 3 bases; J trimming: 3 bases; junction bases outside the gene matches: 3. This CDR3 is 14 amino acids long. CDR3 in DNA: TGTGCCAGCAGTTTTGGACAGGGCGACTATGGCTACACCTTC. As protein: CASSFGQGDYGYTF.

For this clone: Other nucleotide sequences in the sample specify the same CDR3. The V gene is TRBV11-2, the J gene TRBJ1-2; D not resolved. V lost 1 base and J lost 8, with 14 bases in between. The CDR3 has 14 amino acids. The germline CDR1 and CDR2 sequences are SGHAT and FQNNGV. The CDR3 DNA reads as TGTGCCAGCAGCTTAGGTGACGCCCTCGGGGGCTACACCTTC. Translation: CASSLGDALGGYTF.

The V and J genes are TRBV5-6 and TRBJ1-2; maybe TRBD1 (6 bases). V lost 5 bases, J lost 2 bases, and 16 bases lay in between. CDR1 SGHDT and CDR2 YYEEEE come from the germline V gene. The CDR3 totals 15 residues. The CDR3 loop reads CASRSLDSPNYGYTF. The DNA for the CDR3 is TGTGCCAGCAGGTCGCTGGACAGCCCCAACTATGGCTACACCTTC.

This sequence joins TRBV27 and TRBJ2-1, with 8 bases identical to TRBD2. This CDR3 has 15 residues. Germline V gene lookup returns CDR1 MNHEY and CDR2 SMNVEV (reference sequence). The junction had 4 bases not matched to a gene; V was cut back by 2 bases and J by 4 bases. The CDR3: CASSLRRGEYNEQFF. The CDR3 DNA reads as TGTGCCAGCAGTTTAAGGCGGGGGGAATACAATGAGCAGTTCTTC.

The CDR3 loop is CAISESLSGEETQYF. The CDR3 DNA follows: TGTGCCATCAGTGAGTCCCTTTCCGGGGAAGAGACCCAGTACTTC. The chain combines TRBV10-3 with TRBJ2-5; the D gene is possibly TRBD2 (5 bases). V was shortened by 0 bases and J by 3 bases, with 11 bases between the two germline ends. The CDR3 length is 15 residues. The germline CDR1 and CDR2 sequences are ENHRY and SYGVKD.

The rearrangement uses TRBV29-1 and TRBJ2-5; the D is unclear. From germline, CDR1 is SQVTM and CDR2 ANQGSEA. CDR3 size: 11 residues. The V end lost 8 bases, the J end lost 13 bases, and 20 bases lay between the germline ends. The CDR3 DNA is TGCAGCCCGCGTCTCGTGCGGTGCTGGTACTTC. This sequence encodes CSPRLVRCWYF.

The rearrangement joins TRBV30 to TRBJ2-7; 7 bases fit TRBD1. The V gene end was trimmed by 3 bases and the J gene end by 0 bases; junction bases not matched to a gene: 8. The CDR3 is made up of 15 amino acids. Germline CDR1 is GTSNPN and CDR2 is SVGIG (reference sequence). CDR3 sequence: CAWRARGPTSYEQYF. The CDR3 DNA follows: TGTGCCTGGAGAGCAAGGGGGCCCACCTCCTACGAGCAGTACTTC.

The chain uses TRBV2 and TRBJ1-4; maybe TRBD1 (6 bases). V lost 3 bases, J lost 5 bases, and 16 bases lay in between. This CDR3 region has 16 residues. CDR1 SNHLY and CDR2 FYNNEI come from the germline V gene. CDR3 DNA: TGTGCCAGCAGTGACACACAGGGTATGGGGAATGAAAAACTGTTTTTT. Its translation is CASSDTQGMGNEKLFF.

The chain employs TRBV2 and TRBJ2-3, with D unresolved. CDR1 is SNHLY and CDR2 is FYNNEI in the germline V gene. There are 20 residues in the CDR3. Between the trimmed V and J ends, which lost 4 bases and 0 bases, there was a span of 26 bases. The CDR3, as DNA: TGTGCCAGCAGTGGAAGTAGGACCGCCAGTAGCACATCTAGCACAGATACGCAGTATTTT. This codes for CASSGSRTASSTSSTDTQYF.